This section outlines one T cell receptor beta chain sequence together with its context. The antigen remains unidentified. CDR3 length: 14 residues. Trimming left V 4 bases short and J 13 bases short, with 23 bases between. CDR1 is SGHRS and CDR2 is YFSETQ in the germline V gene. This entry belongs to a study of T cell repertoires in cytomegalovirus infection. Background on the study: Both a matching HLA type and CMV infection were indicated by public TCR beta signatures. Notes on the study in general: Dominating the ex vivo response were HLA-C-restricted CMV-specific TCR beta clonotypes. There were carriers of CMV plus the relevant HLA, and cumulative public TCR beta family frequency identified them.

MiXCR, run by TCRdb on the reads, gives a single entry per CDR3 protein. The table records a few hundred thousand distinct CDR3 sequences, about an eighth of them present only once. Sequencing used PBMCs. J is TRBJ1-2 and V is TRBV5-1; D may be TRBD1 (5 bases). The TCR was taken from a human donor in good health (CMV status not recorded). Some clones in this sample may be carry-over from other donors' samples. CDR3 amino acids: CASSLLLSGLPGTF. CDR3 nucleotide sequence: TGCGCCAGCAGCCTACTTCTGTCGGGACTTCCAGGCACCTTC.